A selection of T cell receptor beta chains follows, all from one sample in a study of blood T cell repertoires in COVID-19. Assay: immunoSEQ multiplex PCR; the TCRdb copy retains only in-frame clones and omits some. The sample holds around 100,000 clones; around 90% are singletons and the top ten take under 5.5%. The sequenced sample consisted of peripheral blood. All receptors come from a human donor in a cohort sampled during active COVID-19. Both conserved end residues are trimmed from each CDR3.

CDR3aa: ASSVLASGSRWDEQF
v_gene: TRBV9
len: 15
j_gene: TRBJ2-1

CDR3aa: ASSSRETQY
v_gene: TRBV11-2
len: 9
j_gene: TRBJ2-5

CDR3aa: ASSRDRGRQETQY
v_gene: TRBV30
len: 13
j_gene: TRBJ2-5

CDR3aa: ASSVGQGASEQY
v_gene: TRBV2
len: 12
j_gene: TRBJ2-7

CDR3aa: ASSLGLAGETQY
v_gene: TRBV11-1
len: 12
j_gene: TRBJ2-5

CDR3aa: ASSLHIRGVDYGYT
v_gene: TRBV5-6
len: 14
j_gene: TRBJ1-2

CDR3aa: ASSLGTGGTQETQY
v_gene: TRBV5-6
len: 14
j_gene: TRBJ2-5

CDR3aa: ASSVALDARGLH
v_gene: TRBV9
len: 12
j_gene: TRBJ1-6

CDR3aa: SVDRVPYNEQF
v_gene: TRBV29-1
len: 11
j_gene: TRBJ2-1

CDR3aa: ASSYRGLEGYEQY
v_gene: TRBV5-6
len: 13
j_gene: TRBJ2-7

CDR3aa: ASSSPREDFYEQY
v_gene: TRBV5-6
len: 13
j_gene: TRBJ2-7

CDR3aa: ASSLEVGTGSHYGYT
v_gene: TRBV7-2
len: 15
j_gene: TRBJ1-2

CDR3aa: ASSLRVYTDTQY
v_gene: TRBV13
len: 12
j_gene: TRBJ2-3

CDR3aa: ASSLLAHNEQF
v_gene: TRBV13
len: 11
j_gene: TRBJ2-1

CDR3aa: ASSSSGDYGYT
v_gene: TRBV11-2
len: 11
j_gene: TRBJ1-2

CDR3aa: ASSLTGSDRDYEQY
v_gene: TRBV27
len: 14
j_gene: TRBJ2-7

CDR3aa: ASRFPGLAYNEQF
v_gene: TRBV28
len: 13
j_gene: TRBJ2-1

CDR3aa: ASSLQGMNTEAF
v_gene: TRBV4-1
len: 12
j_gene: TRBJ1-1

CDR3aa: ASIPQGQDTEAF
v_gene: TRBV28
len: 12
j_gene: TRBJ1-1

CDR3aa: ASSSTEQGKIYRQY
v_gene: TRBV6-2/TRBV6-3
len: 14
j_gene: TRBJ2-7

CDR3aa: ASSLVAGPYEQY
v_gene: TRBV5-8
len: 12
j_gene: TRBJ2-7

CDR3aa: ASTRDSLYSNQPQH
v_gene: TRBV19
len: 14
j_gene: TRBJ1-5

CDR3aa: ASSPTGSLDGYT
v_gene: TRBV2
len: 12
j_gene: TRBJ1-2

CDR3aa: SVGAGGQVSGYT
v_gene: TRBV29-1
len: 12
j_gene: TRBJ1-2

CDR3aa: ASRIQGAWDGYT
v_gene: TRBV19
len: 12
j_gene: TRBJ1-2

CDR3aa: ASRRTGTYEQY
v_gene: TRBV6-5
len: 11
j_gene: TRBJ2-7

CDR3aa: ASSLPRASYGYT
v_gene: TRBV28
len: 12
j_gene: TRBJ1-2

CDR3aa: SASPANYGYT
v_gene: TRBV20-1
len: 10
j_gene: TRBJ1-2

CDR3aa: ASSLDPGSYEQY
v_gene: TRBV5-1
len: 12
j_gene: TRBJ2-7

CDR3aa: ASSQGGNQPQH
v_gene: TRBV4-2
len: 11
j_gene: TRBJ1-5

CDR3aa: ASRPAGGSNEKLF
v_gene: TRBV19
len: 13
j_gene: TRBJ1-4

CDR3aa: ASSQLLARSNEQY
v_gene: TRBV14
len: 13
j_gene: TRBJ2-7

CDR3aa: ASSLRDTHTGELF
v_gene: TRBV5-6
len: 13
j_gene: TRBJ2-2

CDR3aa: ASSEERDYGYT
v_gene: TRBV2
len: 11
j_gene: TRBJ1-2

CDR3aa: ASSLVPSGSWGTSTDTQY
v_gene: TRBV5-1
len: 18
j_gene: TRBJ2-3

CDR3aa: ASSPGTGSAASGANVLT
v_gene: TRBV18
len: 17
j_gene: TRBJ2-6

CDR3aa: ASSDGLGEAYEQY
v_gene: TRBV7-7
len: 13
j_gene: TRBJ2-7

CDR3aa: ASSFPQGFSYEQY
v_gene: TRBV28
len: 13
j_gene: TRBJ2-7

CDR3aa: ATSRFTGGNSPLH
v_gene: TRBV15
len: 13
j_gene: TRBJ1-6

CDR3aa: ASSISDRGAYEQY
v_gene: TRBV19
len: 13
j_gene: TRBJ2-7

CDR3aa: ASTLFTGLAGFNEQF
v_gene: TRBV5-4
len: 15
j_gene: TRBJ2-1

CDR3aa: ASSPGLAGGTDTQY
v_gene: TRBV11-3
len: 14
j_gene: TRBJ2-3

CDR3aa: AWSVVSGPSPLH
v_gene: TRBV30
len: 12
j_gene: TRBJ1-6

CDR3aa: ASSRLGDTEAF
v_gene: TRBV6-6
len: 11
j_gene: TRBJ1-1

CDR3aa: ASSPDRGEETQY
v_gene: TRBV7-9
len: 12
j_gene: TRBJ2-5

CDR3aa: ASSAGGLVSLETQY
v_gene: TRBV19
len: 14
j_gene: TRBJ2-5

CDR3aa: AWRSNEQF
v_gene: TRBV30
len: 8
j_gene: TRBJ2-1

CDR3aa: ASSEGGGARYEQY
v_gene: TRBV6-1
len: 13
j_gene: TRBJ2-7

CDR3aa: VVGTAYEQY
v_gene: TRBV28
len: 9
j_gene: TRBJ2-7

CDR3aa: ASSEGGAGEQY
v_gene: TRBV2
len: 11
j_gene: TRBJ2-7

CDR3aa: SVGLGTTGSNEQF
v_gene: TRBV29-1
len: 13
j_gene: TRBJ2-1

CDR3aa: ASSVREDEKLF
v_gene: TRBV5-1
len: 11
j_gene: TRBJ1-4

CDR3aa: ASRRGQQQF
v_gene: TRBV27
len: 9
j_gene: TRBJ2-1

CDR3aa: ASSQGAYTQY
v_gene: TRBV14
len: 10
j_gene: TRBJ2-3

CDR3aa: ASTRGLNNEQF
v_gene: TRBV4-3
len: 11
j_gene: TRBJ2-1